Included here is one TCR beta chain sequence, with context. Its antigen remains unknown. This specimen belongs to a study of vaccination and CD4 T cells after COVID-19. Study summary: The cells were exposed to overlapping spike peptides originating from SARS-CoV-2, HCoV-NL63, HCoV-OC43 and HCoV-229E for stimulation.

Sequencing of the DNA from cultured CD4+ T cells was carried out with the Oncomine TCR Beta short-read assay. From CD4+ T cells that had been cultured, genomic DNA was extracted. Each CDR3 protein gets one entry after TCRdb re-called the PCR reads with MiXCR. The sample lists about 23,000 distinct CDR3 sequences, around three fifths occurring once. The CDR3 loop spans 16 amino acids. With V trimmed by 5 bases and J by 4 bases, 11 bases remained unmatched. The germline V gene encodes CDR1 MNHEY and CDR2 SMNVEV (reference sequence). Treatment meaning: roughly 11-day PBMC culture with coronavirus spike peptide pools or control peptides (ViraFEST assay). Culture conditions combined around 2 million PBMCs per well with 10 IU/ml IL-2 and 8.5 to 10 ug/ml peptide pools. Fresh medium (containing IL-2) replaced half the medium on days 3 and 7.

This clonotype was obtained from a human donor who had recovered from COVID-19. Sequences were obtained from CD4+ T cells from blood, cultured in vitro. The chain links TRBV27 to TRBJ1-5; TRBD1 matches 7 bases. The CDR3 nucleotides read TGTGCCAGCAGTGCGGCCGGGACAGCTGGGAATCAGCCCCAGCATTTT. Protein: CASSAAGTAGNQPQHF.